Presented here are 14 T cell receptor beta chains from one specimen sequenced in a study of type 1 and type 2 diabetes patients. Amplification started from genomic DNA. A primer set of 30 forward and 13 reverse primers amplified the CDR3. One entry per CDR3 protein, called by TCRdb with MiXCR from the multiplex PCR reads. This sample has 280,000 or so distinct CDR3 sequences; around 50% occur once, and the top ten carry roughly 13%. Sequenced: peripheral blood mononuclear cells (PBMCs). The receptors stem from a man aged 18 to 30 with type 2 diabetes.

This chain connects TRBV28 to TRBJ1-6; D possibly corresponds to TRBD1 (5 bases). V shed 6 bases and J shed 10 bases, with 19 bases lying between them. Germline lookup yields CDR1 MDHEN and CDR2 SYDVKM. CDR3 size: 15 residues. DNA for the CDR3: TGTGCCAGCAGGACCCCCCAGGGTGGTGGCTCACCCCTCCACTTT. Translating it yields CASRTPQGGGSPLHF.

The CDR3 coding sequence is TGTGCCAGTAGTATAACCCGGACAGGGTCGCGCAATCAGCCCCAGCATTTT. Translating gives CASSITRTGSRNQPQHF. This chain connects TRBV19 to TRBJ1-5, with TRBD1 identical over 8 bases. V dropped 2 bases and J dropped 2; count of bases not matched to a gene: 8. There are 17 residues in the CDR3. Germline CDR1 reads LNHDA; CDR2 reads SQIVND (reference sequence).

The rearrangement uses TRBV6-2 or TRBV6-3 and TRBJ2-6, with TRBD1 as a possible D gene (6 bases). Germline CDR1 MNHEY, CDR2 SVGEGT. The CDR3 is 15 amino acids. The V end was cut by 4 bases, the J end by 0 bases, with 7 bases between. CDR3 sequence (DNA): TGTGCCAGCAGTTGGGGGCCCTCTGGGGCCAACGTCCTGACTTTC. This encodes CASSWGPSGANVLTF.

This clonotype has only a few counts. V is TRBV15 and J is TRBJ2-2; a possible D gene is TRBD2 (5 bases). CDR1 and CDR2 (germline): LNHNV, YYDKDF (reference sequence). The V end was cut by 11 bases, the J end by 5 bases, with 18 bases between. CDR3 length: 14 amino acids. CDR3 DNA: TGTGCCTCTAGGGCAGAGAGGGAAACCGGGGAGCTGTTTTTT. This encodes CASRAERETGELFF. Based on the CDR3 plus reference TRBV15 and TRBJ2-2, the full variable domain is DAMVIQNPRYQVTQFGKPVTLSCSQTLNHNVMYWYQQKSSQAPKLLFHYYDKDFNNEADTPDNFQSRRPNTSFCFLDIRSPGLGDTAMYLCASRAERETGELFFGEGSRLTVL.

The gene calls are TRBV6-6 and TRBJ2-5, with D maybe TRBD1 (5 bases). This CDR3 region has 13 residues. Trimming cost V 3 bases and J 5 bases, with 10 bases left between them. The germline gives CDR1 MNHNY, CDR2 SVGAGI (reference sequence). The CDR3 DNA reads TGTGCCAGCAGTTATGGCAGGGTTGAGACCCAGTACTTC. Its protein is CASSYGRVETQYF.

The gene calls are TRBV2 and TRBJ1-1, with D perhaps matching TRBD1 (6 bases). V dropped 10 bases and J dropped 1 base, with 13 bases sitting between them. The CDR3 is made up of 13 amino acids. Per the germline V gene, CDR1 is SNHLY and CDR2 is FYNNEI. CDR3 amino acids: CANAQGKNTEAFF. The CDR3 DNA is TGTGCCAACGCACAGGGCAAGAACACTGAAGCTTTCTTT.

The chain couples TRBV20-1 to TRBJ2-3; D possibly uses TRBD1 or TRBD2 (6 bases each). The germline V and J ends were trimmed by 3 bases and 4 bases, with 14 bases remaining between them. The germline CDR1 and CDR2 sequences are DFQATT and SNEGSKA (reference sequence). CDR3 size: 14 residues. Here the CDR3 DNA reads TGCAGTGCTAGTGAACGGGGGCTCTCAGATACGCAGTATTTT. It is translated as CSASERGLSDTQYF.

The chain combines TRBV2 with TRBJ1-4; no definite D call. This CDR3 has 13 residues. The V end was cut by 6 bases, the J end by 3 bases, with 8 bases between. CDR1 is SNHLY and CDR2 is FYNNEI in the germline V gene. CDR3 protein: CASSQSPNEKLFF. CDR3 nucleotide sequence: TGTGCCAGCAGCCAAAGTCCTAATGAAAAACTGTTTTTT.

This clonotype is medium-sized by share. Relative to the germline gene, one junction end is altered; a read error may explain this. This chain connects TRBV7-7 to TRBJ1-1; D call uncertain. In germline, CDR1 is SSHAT, CDR2 FNYEAQ (reference sequence). The CDR3 has 13 amino acids. In nucleotides, the CDR3 is TGTGCTAGCAGCTTAGGGAAGAACACTGAAGCTTTCTTT. Its translation: CASSLGKNTEAFF. Full variable domain (remainder filled in from reference TRBV7-7 and TRBJ1-1): GAGVSQSPRYKVTKRGQDVTLRCDPISSHATLYWYQQALGQGPEFLTYFNYEAQPDKSGLPSDRFSAERPEGSISTLTIQRTEQRDSAMYRCASSLGKNTEAFFGQGTRLTVV.

The J gene is TRBJ2-1, the V gene TRBV7-9; D remains unclear. V was pared by 5 bases and J by 10 bases, with 24 bases between. Germline V gene lookup returns CDR1 SEHNR and CDR2 FQNEAQ (reference sequence). The CDR3 extends over 16 amino acids. The DNA of the CDR3 is TGTGCCAGCAGCCCCTACGGCGGTCTAATGATTGGAGAGCAGTTCTTC. This encodes CASSPYGGLMIGEQFF.

The J gene is TRBJ2-5, the V gene TRBV9; TRBD1 is a possible D gene (6 bases). The CDR3 loop spans 15 amino acids. The germline V gene has CDR1 SGDLS and CDR2 YYNGEE. The V gene lost 4 bases and the J gene lost 0 bases, with 13 bases spanning the gap. This CDR3 reads CASSQSGQYQETQYF. The DNA for the CDR3 is TGTGCCAGCAGCCAAAGCGGACAGTACCAAGAGACCCAGTACTTC.

CDR3 region: CASSSLAGQYF. The CDR3 bases are TGTGCCAGCAGTTCGCTAGCTGGGCAGTACTTC. The J gene is TRBJ2-7, the V gene TRBV6-5, with D tentatively TRBD2 (5 bases). Per germline, CDR1 MNHEY and CDR2 SVGAGI. The CDR3 spans 11 residues. V gave up 4 bases and J gave up 9 bases, with 10 bases separating them.

The V call is TRBV7-2, the J call TRBJ2-5; D perhaps matches TRBD2 (5 bases). Germline lookup yields CDR1 SGHTA and CDR2 FQGNSA. V lost 1 base, J lost 5 bases, and 11 bases lay in between. The CDR3 contains 14 residues. The CDR3 region has the DNA TGTGCCAGCAGCTTAGGACCTAGCCCGGAGACCCAGTACTTC. Translation: CASSLGPSPETQYF. The variable domain in full, completed from reference TRBV7-2 and TRBJ2-5, reads GAGVSQSPSNKVTEKGKDVELRCDPISGHTALYWYRQSLGQGLEFLIYFQGNSAPDKSGLPSDRFSAERTGGSVSTLTIQRTQQEDSAVYLCASSLGPSPETQYFGPGTRLLVL.

The sample holds a few counts of this clonotype. The V and J genes are TRBV20-1 and TRBJ1-1, with a weak D call TRBD1 (5 bases). This CDR3 spans 13 amino acids. Trimming removed 3 bases from V and 1 base from J, with 9 bases in between. The germline gives CDR1 DFQATT, CDR2 SNEGSKA (reference sequence). CDR3 nucleotides: TGCAGTGCTAGGGGACGATGGAACACTGAAGCTTTCTTT. Protein sequence: CSARGRWNTEAFF.